Below, 19 T cell receptor beta chains from the same sample are listed, as sequenced in a study of blood T cell repertoires in COVID-19. The table came from immunoSEQ multiplex PCR; TCRdb's copy has only in-frame clones and leaves some out. The table shows about 290,000 clones, with about nine tenths occurring only once. Sequenced sample: peripheral blood. These receptors were obtained from a woman in her twenties or thirties with active or convalescent COVID-19.

The chain combines TRBV11-2 with TRBJ1-1; D unclear. Germline CDR1 SGHAT, CDR2 FQNNGV. V lost 4 bases to trimming and J lost 4 bases, with 7 bases between them. The CDR3 contains 12 residues. CDR3 protein: CASSSHSTEAFF. Written as DNA, the CDR3 is TGTGCCAGCAGCTCCCACTCCACTGAAGCTTTCTTT.

V gene TRBV10-3 combines with J gene TRBJ1-2, with 9 bases fitting TRBD1. Germline V gives CDR1 ENHRY, CDR2 SYGVKD. The CDR3 spans 12 residues. Trimming took 11 bases from V and 9 from J; bases not matched to a gene: 10. The CDR3 nucleotides are TGTGCCTTAAGTACAGGGGGCGCGCGCTACACCTTC. Translated: CALSTGGARYTF.

The chain recombines TRBV27 with TRBJ1-4, with D perhaps matching TRBD1 (5 bases). From germline, CDR1 is MNHEY and CDR2 SMNVEV (reference sequence). This CDR3 is built from 16 residues. The V end lost 2 bases, the J end lost 4 bases, and 14 bases lay between the germline ends. CDR3 amino acids: CASSLRGATFNEKLFF. In DNA, the CDR3 is TGTGCCAGCAGTTTACGCGGGGCCACGTTTAATGAAAAACTGTTTTTT. Drawing the rest from reference TRBV27 and TRBJ1-4, the complete variable domain is EAQVTQNPRYLITVTGKKLTVTCSQNMNHEYMSWYRQDPGLGLRQIYYSMNVEVTDKGDVPEGYKVSRKEKRNFPLILESPSPNQTSLYFCASSLRGATFNEKLFFGSGTQLSVL.

The chain employs TRBV9 and TRBJ2-1; 7 bases line up with TRBD1. Germline CDR1 is SGDLS and CDR2 is YYNGEE. This CDR3 region has 14 residues. Trimming took 4 bases from V and 3 from J; bases not matched to a gene: 4. The CDR3 coding sequence is TGTGCCAGCAGCCCAAGGGACAGCTACAATGAGCAGTTCTTC. Residues: CASSPRDSYNEQFF.

V and J are TRBV5-1 and TRBJ2-7; D is uncertain. Per the germline V gene, CDR1 is SGHRS and CDR2 is YFSETQ. This CDR3 has 14 residues. V lost 2 bases and J lost 5, with 14 bases in between. As DNA, the CDR3 is TGCGCCAGCAGCTTTGATGGGCCTTTCAACGAGCAGTACTTC. Translation gives CASSFDGPFNEQYF.

This clone was found once. The chain uses TRBV9 and TRBJ2-1; D perhaps matches TRBD1 (5 bases). The V gene lost 1 base and the J gene lost 8 bases, with 10 bases spanning the gap. Germline assignment: CDR1 SGDLS and CDR2 YYNGEE. The CDR3 is 13 residues long. CDR3 region: CASSVTPRDEQFF. The CDR3, as DNA: TGTGCCAGCAGCGTAACACCCAGGGATGAGCAGTTCTTC.

This sequence joins TRBV19 and TRBJ1-1; TRBD1 might be the D (6 bases). This CDR3 is 13 amino acids long. V dropped 3 bases and J dropped 5 bases, with 10 bases sitting between them. The germline V gene has CDR1 LNHDA and CDR2 SQIVND (reference sequence). In DNA form, the CDR3 reads TGTGCCAGTAGTATGCCTGGACAGACTGAAGCTTTCTTT. Translating it yields CASSMPGQTEAFF.

This clone was counted only a few times. The rearrangement joins TRBV7-2 to TRBJ1-4; D perhaps matches TRBD1 (5 bases). The V and J ends lost 2 bases and 6 bases respectively, with 13 bases between them. The germline CDR1 and CDR2 sequences are SGHTA and FQGNSA. This CDR3 spans 15 amino acids. CDR3 sequence: CASSLTGDGYEKLFF. DNA for the CDR3: TGTGCCAGCAGCTTAACGGGGGACGGGTATGAAAAACTGTTTTTT.

The CDR3 sequence is CASSRTGEEGQPQHF. The CDR3 region has the DNA TGTGCCAGCTCCCGGACAGGGGAGGAGGGTCAGCCCCAGCATTTT. The chain is built from TRBV9 and TRBJ1-5; 9 bases are a match to TRBD1. This CDR3 region has 15 residues. CDR1 and CDR2 from the germline V gene are SGDLS and YYNGEE. V dropped 7 bases and J dropped 6; count of bases not matched to a gene: 11. Full variable domain (outside the CDR3, taken from reference TRBV9 and TRBJ1-5): DSGVTQTPKHLITATGQRVTLRCSPRSGDLSVYWYQQSLDQGLQFLIQYYNGEERAKGNILERFSAQQFPDLHSELNLSSLELGDSALYFCASSRTGEEGQPQHFGDGTRLSIL.

Regarding this clone: One end of the junction is discordant with germline, which a read error may explain. J is TRBJ1-2 and V is TRBV2; D remains unclear. This CDR3 spans 13 amino acids. The germline gives CDR1 SNHLY, CDR2 FYNNEI. CDR3 loop: CASSVAGNNGYTF. For the CDR3, the DNA is TGTGCCAGCAGTGTGGCGGGTAACAATGGCTACACCTTC.

The genes are TRBV6-2 or TRBV6-3 and TRBJ1-1; D unresolved. Germline V gives CDR1 MNHEY, CDR2 SVGEGT. V was pared by 4 bases and J by 6 bases, with 18 bases between. The CDR3 is 15 amino acids. The CDR3 DNA reads TGTGCCAGCAGTTCCTGGAGGTCGGAAGGCGCTGAAGCTTTCTTT. Amino acids: CASSSWRSEGAEAFF.

The rearrangement links TRBV9 to TRBJ2-3, with D unresolved. V dropped 2 bases and J dropped 5 bases, with 9 bases sitting between them. Germline V gene data show CDR1 as SGDLS and CDR2 as YYNGEE. The CDR3 runs 13 residues. The CDR3 DNA reads as TGTGCCAGCAGCGTGAACACCAGAGATACGCAGTATTTT. Its protein product is CASSVNTRDTQYF.

V is TRBV2 and J is TRBJ1-5, with D possibly being TRBD1 (5 bases). Trimming cost V 4 bases and J 5 bases, with 15 bases left between them. CDR3 length: 15 amino acids. Germline loops: CDR1 SNHLY, CDR2 FYNNEI. The CDR3 DNA is TGTGCCAGCAGTGTAACGGGTCCGGGGGATCAGCCCCAGCATTTT. This gives the protein CASSVTGPGDQPQHF.

The chain is built from TRBV7-2 and TRBJ1-1; TRBD1 aligns across 9 bases. The germline V gene has CDR1 SGHTA and CDR2 FQGNSA. The CDR3 consists of 14 residues. V trimming: 3 bases; J trimming: 5 bases; junction bases outside the gene matches: 4. CDR3 in DNA: TGTGCCAGCAGCTTGGGACAGGGATTAACTGAAGCTTTCTTT. This sequence encodes CASSLGQGLTEAFF. The whole variable domain, remainder taken from reference TRBV7-2 and TRBJ1-1, is GAGVSQSPSNKVTEKGKDVELRCDPISGHTALYWYRQSLGQGLEFLIYFQGNSAPDKSGLPSDRFSAERTGGSVSTLTIQRTQQEDSAVYLCASSLGQGLTEAFFGQGTRLTVV.

The chain uses TRBV9 and TRBJ2-3, with TRBD2 identical over 13 bases. V lost 4 bases, J lost 1 base, and 9 bases stayed unmatched. CDR1 SGDLS and CDR2 YYNGEE come from the germline V gene. There are 18 residues in the CDR3. The DNA for the CDR3 is TGTGCCAGCAGCCCGACTAGCGGGGGGCCCCAGGGCACAGATACGCAGTATTTT. As protein: CASSPTSGGPQGTDTQYF.

The chain carries TRBV7-2 and TRBJ1-5; 9 positions agree with TRBD1. There are 15 residues in the CDR3. With 5 bases clipped from V and 4 bases from J, the junction kept 6 bases outside the gene matches. Germline CDR1 SGHTA, CDR2 FQGNSA. Here the CDR3 reads CASSPRTGVNQPQHF. The DNA for the CDR3 is TGTGCCAGCAGCCCTAGGACAGGGGTGAATCAGCCCCAGCATTTT.

This rearrangement joins TRBV4-2 to TRBJ2-3; 10 nucleotides agree with TRBD2. Germline CDR1 is LGHNA and CDR2 is YNFKEQ. The V and J ends lost 0 bases and 8 bases, in that order; junction bases with no gene match: 14. This CDR3 spans 18 amino acids. DNA for the CDR3: TGTGCCAGCAGCCAAGATCCCCCCCAAGTAGCGGGGGGTGCTACGCAGTATTTT. Translating it yields CASSQDPPQVAGGATQYF.

Only a few counts were recorded for this clone. The chain recombines TRBV5-4 with TRBJ2-5, with D tentatively TRBD2 (6 bases). Trimming took 6 bases from V and 1 from J, leaving 10 bases between them. The CDR3 has 13 residues. Germline V gene lookup returns CDR1 SGHNT and CDR2 YYREEE (reference sequence). The CDR3 reads CASTPGAQETQYF. In DNA form, the CDR3 reads TGTGCCAGCACCCCGGGAGCCCAAGAGACCCAGTACTTC. The full variable domain, in which reference TRBV5-4 and TRBJ2-5 provide the parts outside the CDR3, is ETGVTQSPTHLIKTRGQQVTLRCSSQSGHNTVSWYQQALGQGPQFIFQYYREEENGRGNFPPRFSGLQFPNYSSELNVNALELDDSALYLCASTPGAQETQYFGPGTRLLVL.

This rearrangement joins TRBV7-9 to TRBJ2-1, with TRBD2 matching over 10 bases. The V gene end was trimmed by 4 bases and the J gene end by 3 bases; junction bases not matched to a gene: 12. The CDR3 consists of 18 residues. Germline V gene data show CDR1 as SEHNR and CDR2 as FQNEAQ (reference sequence). The CDR3 DNA reads TGTGCCAGCAGCTCTGTAGGGGCTAGCGGGAGCAACTACAATGAGCAGTTCTTC. As protein: CASSSVGASGSNYNEQFF.